The rows below give T cell receptor beta chains drawn from one sample of a study of T cell clonotyping in hematopoietic cell transplantation. Measured with immunoSEQ multiplex PCR; TCRdb has only the in-frame clones, and not every one. The profile shows 11,000 or so clones, around 49% of them singletons. Sequencing input: peripheral blood mononuclear cells. These receptor sequences come from a man aged 45-65 years in good health. Some clones in this sample may be carry-over from other donors' samples. Both conserved end residues are part of each CDR3. The order of the fields is J gene, D gene, V gene, clone size, CDR3 DNA, CDR3 protein. A D gene is named only where the DNA matches it firmly. A clone size is listed for some rows: how often the clone was seen (once, few, many), or a class if it is expanded.

j_call: TRBJ2-3
d_call: -
v_call: TRBV4-1
clone_size: -
cdr3_nt: TGCGCCAGCAGCCAAGATCCGCGGGGCCCAGATACGCAGTATTTT
cdr3_aa: CASSQDPRGPDTQYF

j_call: TRBJ2-1
d_call: TRBD1
v_call: TRBV6-5
clone_size: few
cdr3_nt: TGTGCCAGCAGCTCTACAGGGGACCCATACAATGAGCAGTTCTTC
cdr3_aa: CASSSTGDPYNEQFF

j_call: TRBJ1-1
d_call: TRBD1
v_call: TRBV7-2
clone_size: -
cdr3_nt: TGTGCCAGCAGGAGGCAGGGGGCTTCGAACACTGAAGCTTTCTTT
cdr3_aa: CASRRQGASNTEAFF

j_call: TRBJ1-4
d_call: -
v_call: TRBV30
clone_size: -
cdr3_nt: TGTGCCTGGAGTGTACAGCACAGGAAAAATGAAAAACTGTTTTTT
cdr3_aa: CAWSVQHRKNEKLFF

j_call: TRBJ1-1
d_call: -
v_call: TRBV11-1
clone_size: -
cdr3_nt: TGTGCCAGCAGCTTGGCTCACGCGAACACTGAAGCTTTCTTT
cdr3_aa: CASSLAHANTEAFF

j_call: TRBJ1-6
d_call: -
v_call: TRBV2
clone_size: few
cdr3_nt: TGTGCCAGCAGTGAAGTCGGCGTAGGGAATTCACCCCTCCACTTT
cdr3_aa: CASSEVGVGNSPLHF

j_call: TRBJ2-7
d_call: -
v_call: TRBV6-5
clone_size: medium-sized
cdr3_nt: TGTGCCAGCAGTGCTGGGATCTACGAGCAGTACTTC
cdr3_aa: CASSAGIYEQYF

j_call: TRBJ1-1
d_call: -
v_call: TRBV29-1
clone_size: -
cdr3_nt: TGCAGCGTTGGGAGTCTGGCAGGGGCGAACACTGAAGCTTTCTTT
cdr3_aa: CSVGSLAGANTEAFF

j_call: TRBJ1-4
d_call: -
v_call: TRBV19
clone_size: -
cdr3_nt: TGTGCCAGTAGTAAGAACGATAATGAAAAACTGTTTTTT
cdr3_aa: CASSKNDNEKLFF

j_call: TRBJ2-7
d_call: TRBD1
v_call: TRBV30
clone_size: -
cdr3_nt: TGTGCCTGGAGTTGGACAGGGGGGTACGAGCAGTACTTC
cdr3_aa: CAWSWTGGYEQYF

j_call: TRBJ1-1
d_call: -
v_call: TRBV14
clone_size: few
cdr3_nt: TGTGCCAGCAGTCAACAGGATCCCACTGAAGCTTTCTTT
cdr3_aa: CASSQQDPTEAFF

j_call: TRBJ2-2
d_call: -
v_call: TRBV30
clone_size: -
cdr3_nt: TGTGCCTGGATGCGGGCTTACCAGAACACCGGGGAGCTGTTTTTT
cdr3_aa: CAWMRAYQNTGELFF

j_call: TRBJ1-2
d_call: TRBD1
v_call: TRBV4-1
clone_size: -
cdr3_nt: TGCGCCAGCAGCCAAGAAGCGACAGGGGGCTCTGGCTACACCTTC
cdr3_aa: CASSQEATGGSGYTF

j_call: TRBJ2-1
d_call: -
v_call: TRBV28
clone_size: few
cdr3_nt: TGTGCCAGCAGTTTAAGTCGGCGGGACAATGAGCAGTTCTTC
cdr3_aa: CASSLSRRDNEQFF

j_call: TRBJ2-7
d_call: -
v_call: TRBV29-1
clone_size: -
cdr3_nt: TGCAGCGCCGGGGCGGGACGCATCTACGAGCAGTACTTC
cdr3_aa: CSAGAGRIYEQYF

j_call: TRBJ1-2
d_call: TRBD1
v_call: TRBV10-3
clone_size: -
cdr3_nt: TGTGCCATCAGTGAGAAGGGACAGGGGGCCACTGGCTACACCTTC
cdr3_aa: CAISEKGQGATGYTF

j_call: TRBJ1-5
d_call: -
v_call: TRBV7-2
clone_size: -
cdr3_nt: TGTGCCAGCAGCTTAGGAGGGGGGCTTCAGCCCCAGCATTTT
cdr3_aa: CASSLGGGLQPQHF

j_call: TRBJ2-7
d_call: -
v_call: TRBV27
clone_size: -
cdr3_nt: TGTGCCAGCAGTTTATCGAGAGGCTACGAGCAGTACTTC
cdr3_aa: CASSLSRGYEQYF